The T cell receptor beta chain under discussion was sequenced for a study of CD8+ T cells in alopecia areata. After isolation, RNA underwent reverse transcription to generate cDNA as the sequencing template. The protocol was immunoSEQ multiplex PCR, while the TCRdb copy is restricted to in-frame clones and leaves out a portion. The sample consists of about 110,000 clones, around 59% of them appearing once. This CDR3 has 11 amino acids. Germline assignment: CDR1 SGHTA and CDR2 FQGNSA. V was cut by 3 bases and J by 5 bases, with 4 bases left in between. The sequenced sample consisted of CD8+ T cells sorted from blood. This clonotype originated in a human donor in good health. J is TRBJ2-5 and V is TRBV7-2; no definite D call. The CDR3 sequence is CASSFSETQYF. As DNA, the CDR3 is TGTGCCAGCAGCTTCTCCGAGACCCAGTACTTC.